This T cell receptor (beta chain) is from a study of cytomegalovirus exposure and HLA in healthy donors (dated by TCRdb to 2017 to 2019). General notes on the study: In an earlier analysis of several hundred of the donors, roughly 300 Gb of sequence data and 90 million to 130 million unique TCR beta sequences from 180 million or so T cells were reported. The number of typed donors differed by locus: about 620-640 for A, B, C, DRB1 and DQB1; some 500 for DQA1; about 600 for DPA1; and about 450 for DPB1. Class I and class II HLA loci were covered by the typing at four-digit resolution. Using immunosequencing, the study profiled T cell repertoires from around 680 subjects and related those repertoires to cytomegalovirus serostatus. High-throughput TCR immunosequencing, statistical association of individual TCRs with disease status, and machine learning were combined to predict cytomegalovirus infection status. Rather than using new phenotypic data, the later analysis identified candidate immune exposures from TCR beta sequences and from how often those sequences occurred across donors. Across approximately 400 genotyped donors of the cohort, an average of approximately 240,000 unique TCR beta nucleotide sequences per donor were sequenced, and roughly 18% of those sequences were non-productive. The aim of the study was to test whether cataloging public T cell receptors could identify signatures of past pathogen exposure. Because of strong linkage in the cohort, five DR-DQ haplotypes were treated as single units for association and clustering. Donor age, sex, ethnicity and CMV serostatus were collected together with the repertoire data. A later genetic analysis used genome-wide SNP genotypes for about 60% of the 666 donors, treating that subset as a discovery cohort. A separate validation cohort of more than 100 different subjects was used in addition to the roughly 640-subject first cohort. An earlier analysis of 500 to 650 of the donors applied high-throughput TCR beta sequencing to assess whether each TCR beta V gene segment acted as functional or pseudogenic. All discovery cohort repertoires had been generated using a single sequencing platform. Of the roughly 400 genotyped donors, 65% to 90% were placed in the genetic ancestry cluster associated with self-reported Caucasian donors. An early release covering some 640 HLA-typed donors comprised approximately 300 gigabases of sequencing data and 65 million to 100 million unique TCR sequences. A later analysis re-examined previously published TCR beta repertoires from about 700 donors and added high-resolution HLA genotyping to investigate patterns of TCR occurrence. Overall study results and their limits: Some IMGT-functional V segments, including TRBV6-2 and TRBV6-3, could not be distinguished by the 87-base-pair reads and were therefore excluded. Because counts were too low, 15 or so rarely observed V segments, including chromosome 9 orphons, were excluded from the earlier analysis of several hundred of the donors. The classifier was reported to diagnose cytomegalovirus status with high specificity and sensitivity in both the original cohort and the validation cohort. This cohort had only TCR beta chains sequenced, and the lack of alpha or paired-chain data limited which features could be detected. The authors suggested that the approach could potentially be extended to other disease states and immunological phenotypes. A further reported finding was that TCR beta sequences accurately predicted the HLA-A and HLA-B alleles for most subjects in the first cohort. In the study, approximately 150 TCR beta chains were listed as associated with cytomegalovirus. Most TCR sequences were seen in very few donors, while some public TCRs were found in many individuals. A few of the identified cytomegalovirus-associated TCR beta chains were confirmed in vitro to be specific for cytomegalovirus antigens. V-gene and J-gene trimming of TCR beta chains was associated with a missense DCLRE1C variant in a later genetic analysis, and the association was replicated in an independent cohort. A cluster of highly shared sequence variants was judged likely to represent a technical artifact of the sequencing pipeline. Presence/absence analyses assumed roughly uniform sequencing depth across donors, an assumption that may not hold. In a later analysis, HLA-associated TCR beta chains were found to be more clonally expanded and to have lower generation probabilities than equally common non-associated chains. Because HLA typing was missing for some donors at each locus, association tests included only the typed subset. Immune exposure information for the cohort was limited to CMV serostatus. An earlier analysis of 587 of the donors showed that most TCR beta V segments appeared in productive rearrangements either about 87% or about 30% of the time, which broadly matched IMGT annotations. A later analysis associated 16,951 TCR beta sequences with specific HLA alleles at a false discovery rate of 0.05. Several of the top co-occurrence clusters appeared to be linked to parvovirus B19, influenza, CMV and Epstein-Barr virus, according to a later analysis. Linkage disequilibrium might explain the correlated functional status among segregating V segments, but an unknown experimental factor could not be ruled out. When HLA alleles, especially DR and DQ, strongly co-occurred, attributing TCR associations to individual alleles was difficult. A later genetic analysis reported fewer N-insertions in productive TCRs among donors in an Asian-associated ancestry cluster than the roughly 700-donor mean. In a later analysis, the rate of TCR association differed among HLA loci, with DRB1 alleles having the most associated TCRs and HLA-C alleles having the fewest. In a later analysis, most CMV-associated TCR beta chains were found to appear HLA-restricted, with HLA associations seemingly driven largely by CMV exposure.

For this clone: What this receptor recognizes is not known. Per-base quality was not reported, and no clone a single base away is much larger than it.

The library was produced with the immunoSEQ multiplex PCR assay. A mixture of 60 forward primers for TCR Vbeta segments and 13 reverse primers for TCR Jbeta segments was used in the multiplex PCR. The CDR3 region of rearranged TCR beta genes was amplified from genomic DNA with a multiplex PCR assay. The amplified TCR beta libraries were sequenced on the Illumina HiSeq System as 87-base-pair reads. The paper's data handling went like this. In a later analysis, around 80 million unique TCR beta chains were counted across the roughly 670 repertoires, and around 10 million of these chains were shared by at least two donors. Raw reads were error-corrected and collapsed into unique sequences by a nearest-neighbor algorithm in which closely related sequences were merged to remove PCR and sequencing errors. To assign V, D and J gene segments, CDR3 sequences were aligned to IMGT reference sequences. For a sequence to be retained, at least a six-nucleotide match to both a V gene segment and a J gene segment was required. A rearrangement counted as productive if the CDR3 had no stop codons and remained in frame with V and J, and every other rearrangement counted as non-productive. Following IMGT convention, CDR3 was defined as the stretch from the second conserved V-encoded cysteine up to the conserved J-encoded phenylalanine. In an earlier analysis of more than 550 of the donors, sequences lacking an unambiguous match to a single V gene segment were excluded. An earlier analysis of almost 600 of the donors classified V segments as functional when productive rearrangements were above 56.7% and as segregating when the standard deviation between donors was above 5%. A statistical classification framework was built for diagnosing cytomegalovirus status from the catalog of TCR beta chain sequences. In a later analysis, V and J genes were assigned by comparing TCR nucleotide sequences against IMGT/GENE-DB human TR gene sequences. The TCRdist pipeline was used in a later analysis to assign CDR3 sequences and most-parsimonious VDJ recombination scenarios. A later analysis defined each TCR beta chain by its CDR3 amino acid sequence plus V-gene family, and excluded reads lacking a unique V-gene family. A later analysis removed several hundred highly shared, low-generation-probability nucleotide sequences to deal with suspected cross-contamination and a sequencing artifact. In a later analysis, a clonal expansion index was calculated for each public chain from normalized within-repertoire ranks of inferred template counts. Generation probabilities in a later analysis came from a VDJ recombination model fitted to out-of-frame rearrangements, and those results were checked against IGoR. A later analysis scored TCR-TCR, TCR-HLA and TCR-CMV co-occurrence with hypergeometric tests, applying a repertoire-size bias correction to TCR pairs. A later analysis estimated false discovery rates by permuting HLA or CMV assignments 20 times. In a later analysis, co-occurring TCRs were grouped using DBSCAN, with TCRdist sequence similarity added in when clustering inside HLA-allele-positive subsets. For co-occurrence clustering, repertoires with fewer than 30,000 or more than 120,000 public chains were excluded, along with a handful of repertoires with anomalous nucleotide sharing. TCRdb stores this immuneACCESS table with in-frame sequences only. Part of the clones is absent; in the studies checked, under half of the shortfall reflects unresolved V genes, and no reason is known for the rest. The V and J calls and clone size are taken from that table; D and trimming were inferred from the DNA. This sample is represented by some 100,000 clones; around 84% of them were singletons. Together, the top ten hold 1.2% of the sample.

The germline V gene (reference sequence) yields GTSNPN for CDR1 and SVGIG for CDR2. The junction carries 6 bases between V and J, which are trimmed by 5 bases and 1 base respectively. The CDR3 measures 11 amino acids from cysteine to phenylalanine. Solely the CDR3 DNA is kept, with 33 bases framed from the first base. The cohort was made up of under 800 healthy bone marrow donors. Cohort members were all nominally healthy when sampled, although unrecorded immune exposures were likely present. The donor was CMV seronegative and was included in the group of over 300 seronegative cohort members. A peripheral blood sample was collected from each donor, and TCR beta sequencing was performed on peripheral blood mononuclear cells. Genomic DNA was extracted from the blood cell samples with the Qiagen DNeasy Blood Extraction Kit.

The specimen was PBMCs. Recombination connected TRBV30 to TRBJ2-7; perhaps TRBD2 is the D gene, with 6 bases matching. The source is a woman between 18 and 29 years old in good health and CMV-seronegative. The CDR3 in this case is CAWGGSYEQYF. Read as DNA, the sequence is TGTGCCTGGGGGGGGTCCTACGAGCAGTACTTC.